A single T cell receptor (beta chain) is shown here with its context. Original data processing: Using reference gene primer amplification, nucleated cell counts were estimated. The method was immunoSEQ multiplex PCR; TCRdb's version includes in-frame clones alone and lacks a portion of them. V and J calls and clone size follow that table, whereas D and trimming were derived from the DNA. The data show around 40,000 clones, with roughly 80% seen just once and around a third held by the top ten. Germline lookup yields CDR1 DFQATT and CDR2 SNEGSKA (reference sequence). Trimming cost V 3 bases and J 2 bases; bases outside gene matches: 4. This CDR3 spans 14 amino acids. This sample stems from a study of blood T cell repertoires in COVID-19. Across the study: Donors in the United States, Italy and Spain gave samples during acute or convalescent COVID-19.

The sequencing input was peripheral blood. The V gene is TRBV20-1, the J gene TRBJ2-7; TRBD1 agrees at 10 bases. The sequence was obtained from a woman of 80 years or more with acute or convalescent COVID-19. Here the CDR3 reads CSASGTGAAYEQYF. In DNA, the CDR3 is TGCAGTGCTAGTGGGACAGGGGCAGCCTACGAGCAGTACTTC.